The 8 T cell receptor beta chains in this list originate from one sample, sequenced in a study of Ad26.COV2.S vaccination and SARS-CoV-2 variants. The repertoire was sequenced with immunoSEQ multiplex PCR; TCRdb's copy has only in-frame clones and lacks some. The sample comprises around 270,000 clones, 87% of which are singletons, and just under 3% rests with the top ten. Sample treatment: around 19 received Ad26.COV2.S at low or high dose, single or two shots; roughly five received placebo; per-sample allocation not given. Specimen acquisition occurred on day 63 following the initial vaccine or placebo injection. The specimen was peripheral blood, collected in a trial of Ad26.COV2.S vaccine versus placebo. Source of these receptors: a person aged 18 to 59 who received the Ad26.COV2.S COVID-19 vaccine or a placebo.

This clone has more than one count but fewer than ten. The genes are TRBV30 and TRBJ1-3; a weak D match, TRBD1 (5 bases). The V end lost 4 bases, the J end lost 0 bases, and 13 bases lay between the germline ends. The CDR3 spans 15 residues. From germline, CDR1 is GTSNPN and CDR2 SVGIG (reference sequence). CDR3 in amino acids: CAWTQPGGSGNTIYF. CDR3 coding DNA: TGTGCCTGGACCCAACCGGGGGGCTCTGGAAACACCATATATTTT.

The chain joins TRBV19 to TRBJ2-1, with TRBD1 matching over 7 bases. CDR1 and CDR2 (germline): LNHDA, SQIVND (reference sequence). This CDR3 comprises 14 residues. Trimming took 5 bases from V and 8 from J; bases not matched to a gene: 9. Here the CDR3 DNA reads TGTGCCAGTAGTCCCCGACAGGGTAGGGATGAGCAGTTCTTC. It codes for CASSPRQGRDEQFF.

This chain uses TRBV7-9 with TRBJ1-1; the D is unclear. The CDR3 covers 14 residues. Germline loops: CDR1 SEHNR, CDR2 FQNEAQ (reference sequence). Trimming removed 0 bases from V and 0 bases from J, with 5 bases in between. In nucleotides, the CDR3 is TGTGCCAGCAGCTTAGCGACCTTGAACACTGAAGCTTTCTTT. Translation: CASSLATLNTEAFF.

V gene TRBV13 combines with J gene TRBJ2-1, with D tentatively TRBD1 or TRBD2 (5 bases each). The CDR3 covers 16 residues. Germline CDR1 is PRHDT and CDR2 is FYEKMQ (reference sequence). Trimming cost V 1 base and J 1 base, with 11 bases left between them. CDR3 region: CASSLEGTGSYNEQFF. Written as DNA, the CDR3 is TGTGCCAGCAGCTTAGAGGGGACCGGATCCTACAATGAGCAGTTCTTC.

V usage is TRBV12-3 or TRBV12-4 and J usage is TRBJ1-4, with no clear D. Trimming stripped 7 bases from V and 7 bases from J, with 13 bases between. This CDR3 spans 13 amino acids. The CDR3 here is CASTMATGEKLFF. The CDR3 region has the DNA TGTGCCAGCACCATGGCGACCGGTGAAAAACTGTTTTTT.

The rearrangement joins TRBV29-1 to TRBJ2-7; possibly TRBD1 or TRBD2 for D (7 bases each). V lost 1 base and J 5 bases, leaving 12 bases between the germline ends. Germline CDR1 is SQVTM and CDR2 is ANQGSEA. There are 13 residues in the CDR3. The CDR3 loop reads CSVEGQGGHEQYF. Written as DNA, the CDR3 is TGCAGCGTTGAAGGGCAGGGGGGGCACGAGCAGTACTTC.

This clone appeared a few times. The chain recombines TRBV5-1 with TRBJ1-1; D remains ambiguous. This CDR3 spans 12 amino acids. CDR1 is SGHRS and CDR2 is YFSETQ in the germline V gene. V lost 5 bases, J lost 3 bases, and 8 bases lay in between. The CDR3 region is CASRGVHTEAFF. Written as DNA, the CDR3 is TGCGCCAGCAGAGGTGTCCACACTGAAGCTTTCTTT.

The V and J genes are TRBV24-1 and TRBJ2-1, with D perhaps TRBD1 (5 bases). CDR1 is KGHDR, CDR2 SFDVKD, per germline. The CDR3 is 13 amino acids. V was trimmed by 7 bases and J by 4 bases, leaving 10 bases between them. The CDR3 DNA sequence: TGTGCCACCAGCCCAGGGATTTACAATGAGCAGTTCTTC. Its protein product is CATSPGIYNEQFF.